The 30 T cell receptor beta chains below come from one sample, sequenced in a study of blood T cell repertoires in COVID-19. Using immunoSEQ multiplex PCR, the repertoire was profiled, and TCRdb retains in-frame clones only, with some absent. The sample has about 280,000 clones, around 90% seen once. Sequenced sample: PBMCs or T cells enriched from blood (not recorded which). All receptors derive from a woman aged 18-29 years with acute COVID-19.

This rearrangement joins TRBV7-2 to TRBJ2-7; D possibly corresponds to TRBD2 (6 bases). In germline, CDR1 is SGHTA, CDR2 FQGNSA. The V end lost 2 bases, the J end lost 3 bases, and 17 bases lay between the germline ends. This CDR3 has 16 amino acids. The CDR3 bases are TGTGCCAGCAGCTTAAGGGGCGGGACTGGGTACTACGAGCAGTACTTC. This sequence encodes CASSLRGGTGYYEQYF.

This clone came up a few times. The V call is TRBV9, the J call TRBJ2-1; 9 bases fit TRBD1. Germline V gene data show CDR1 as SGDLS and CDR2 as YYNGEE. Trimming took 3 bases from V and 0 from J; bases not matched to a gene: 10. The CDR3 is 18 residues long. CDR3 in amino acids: CASSADGTGKSSYNEQFF. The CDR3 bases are TGTGCCAGCAGCGCCGACGGGACAGGGAAAAGCTCCTACAATGAGCAGTTCTTC.

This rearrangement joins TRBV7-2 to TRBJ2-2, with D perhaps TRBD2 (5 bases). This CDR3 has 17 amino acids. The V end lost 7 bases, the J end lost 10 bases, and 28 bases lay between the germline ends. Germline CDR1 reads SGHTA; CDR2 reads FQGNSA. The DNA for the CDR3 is TGTGCCAGCACCCCCCGCCGTAGCGCGGTAGGCGGCGTGGAGCTGTTTTTT. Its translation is CASTPRRSAVGGVELFF. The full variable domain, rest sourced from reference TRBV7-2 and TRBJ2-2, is GAGVSQSPSNKVTEKGKDVELRCDPISGHTALYWYRQSLGQGLEFLIYFQGNSAPDKSGLPSDRFSAERTGGSVSTLTIQRTQQEDSAVYLCASTPRRSAVGGVELFFGEGSRLTVL.

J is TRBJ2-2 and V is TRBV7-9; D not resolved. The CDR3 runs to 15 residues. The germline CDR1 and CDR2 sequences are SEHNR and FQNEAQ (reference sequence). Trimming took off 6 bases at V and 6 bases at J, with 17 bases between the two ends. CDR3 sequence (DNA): TGTGCCAGCAGTCTCTCCCTTGCGGTTCCCGGGGAGCTGTTTTTT. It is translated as CASSLSLAVPGELFF.

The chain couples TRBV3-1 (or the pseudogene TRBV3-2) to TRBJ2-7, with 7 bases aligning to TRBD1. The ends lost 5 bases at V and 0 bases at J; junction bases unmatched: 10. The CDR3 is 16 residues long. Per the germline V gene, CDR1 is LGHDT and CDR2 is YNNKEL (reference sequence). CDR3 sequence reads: CASSRRQGKTSYEQYF. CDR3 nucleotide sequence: TGTGCCAGCAGCAGACGACAGGGAAAAACCTCCTACGAGCAGTACTTC.

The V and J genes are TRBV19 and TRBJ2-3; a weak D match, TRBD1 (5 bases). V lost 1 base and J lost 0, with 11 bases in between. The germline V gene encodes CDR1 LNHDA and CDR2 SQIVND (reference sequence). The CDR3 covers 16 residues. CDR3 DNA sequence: TGTGCCAGTAGTATAGTAGGGGCATTTAGCACAGATACGCAGTATTTT. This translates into CASSIVGAFSTDTQYF.

The CDR3 nucleotides are TGCGCCAGCAGCTTGGGCCAGCCGCGCAGGGATGAGCAGTTCTTC. Amino acid sequence: CASSLGQPRRDEQFF. The chain links TRBV5-1 to TRBJ2-1, with a possible D match to TRBD1 (5 bases). The CDR3 contains 15 residues. Germline V gene sequence: CDR1 SGHRS, CDR2 YFSETQ. V was shortened by 0 bases and J by 8 bases, with 15 bases between the two germline ends.

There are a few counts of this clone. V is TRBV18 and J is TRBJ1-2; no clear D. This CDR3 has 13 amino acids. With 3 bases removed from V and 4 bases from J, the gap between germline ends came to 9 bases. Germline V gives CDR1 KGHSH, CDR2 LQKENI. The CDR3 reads CASSPQDRYGYTF. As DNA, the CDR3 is TGTGCCAGCTCACCGCAGGATCGCTATGGCTACACCTTC.

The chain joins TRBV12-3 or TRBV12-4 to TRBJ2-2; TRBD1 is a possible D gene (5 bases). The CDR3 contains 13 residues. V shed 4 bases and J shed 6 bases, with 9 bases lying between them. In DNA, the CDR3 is TGTGCCAGCAGTTCACGCAGGGCCGGGGAGCTGTTTTTT. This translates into CASSSRRAGELFF.

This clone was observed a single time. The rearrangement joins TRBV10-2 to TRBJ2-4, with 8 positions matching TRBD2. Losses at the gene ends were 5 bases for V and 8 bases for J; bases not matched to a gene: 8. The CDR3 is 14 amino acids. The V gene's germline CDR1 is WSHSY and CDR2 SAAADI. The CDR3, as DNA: TGCGCCAGCAGTCGGGGGGGTGCCGGGGACATTCAGTACTTC. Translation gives CASSRGGAGDIQYF.

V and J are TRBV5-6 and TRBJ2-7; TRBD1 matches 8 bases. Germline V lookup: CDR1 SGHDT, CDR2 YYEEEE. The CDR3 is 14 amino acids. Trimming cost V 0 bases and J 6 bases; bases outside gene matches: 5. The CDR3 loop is CASSLGRTGIEQYF. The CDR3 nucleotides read TGTGCCAGCAGCTTGGGCCGGACAGGGATCGAGCAGTACTTC.

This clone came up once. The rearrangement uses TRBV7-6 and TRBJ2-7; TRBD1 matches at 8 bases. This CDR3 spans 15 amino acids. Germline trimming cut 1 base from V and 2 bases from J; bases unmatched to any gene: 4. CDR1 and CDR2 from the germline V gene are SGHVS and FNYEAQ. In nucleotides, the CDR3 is TGTGCCAGCAGCTTAGTTTCGGACAGGGCCTACGAGCAGTACTTC. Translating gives CASSLVSDRAYEQYF.

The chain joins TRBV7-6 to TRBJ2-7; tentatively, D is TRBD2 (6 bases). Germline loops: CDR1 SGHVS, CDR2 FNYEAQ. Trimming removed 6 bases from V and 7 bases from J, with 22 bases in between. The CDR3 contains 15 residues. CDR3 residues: CASSPLLASMREQYF. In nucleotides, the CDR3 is TGTGCCAGCAGTCCTTTGCTAGCGTCCATGAGAGAGCAGTACTTC.

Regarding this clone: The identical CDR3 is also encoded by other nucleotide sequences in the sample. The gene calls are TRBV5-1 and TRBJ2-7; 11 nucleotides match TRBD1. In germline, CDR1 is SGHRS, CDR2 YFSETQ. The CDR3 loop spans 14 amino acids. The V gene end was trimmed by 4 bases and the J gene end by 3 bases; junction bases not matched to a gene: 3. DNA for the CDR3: TGCGCCAGCAGCCCGGGGACAGGGGGCTACGAGCAGTACTTC. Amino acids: CASSPGTGGYEQYF. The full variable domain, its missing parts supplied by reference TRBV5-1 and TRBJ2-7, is KAGVTQTPRYLIKTRGQQVTLSCSPISGHRSVSWYQQTPGQGLQFLFEYFSETQRNKGNFPGRFSGRQFSNSRSEMNVSTLELGDSALYLCASSPGTGGYEQYFGPGTRLTVT.

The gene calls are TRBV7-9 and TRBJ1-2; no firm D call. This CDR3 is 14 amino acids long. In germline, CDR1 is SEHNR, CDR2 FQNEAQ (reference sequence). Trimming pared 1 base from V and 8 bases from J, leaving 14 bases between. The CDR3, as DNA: TGTGCCAGCAGCTTAGTGTCAACCCCCGGGGGCTACACCTTC. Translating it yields CASSLVSTPGGYTF.

The CDR3 DNA is TGTGCCTGGAGTATTACCGGACTTTACAATGAGCAGTTCTTC. This codes for CAWSITGLYNEQFF. The chain recombines TRBV30 with TRBJ2-1, with D perhaps matching TRBD2 (5 bases). The germline V and J ends were trimmed by 2 bases and 4 bases, with 12 bases remaining between them. CDR1 and CDR2 (germline): GTSNPN, SVGIG (reference sequence). CDR3 size: 14 residues.

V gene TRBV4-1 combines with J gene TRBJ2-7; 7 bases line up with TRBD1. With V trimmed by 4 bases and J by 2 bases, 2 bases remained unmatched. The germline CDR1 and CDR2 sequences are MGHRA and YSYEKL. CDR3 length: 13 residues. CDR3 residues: CASSPRGTYEQYF. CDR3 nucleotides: TGCGCCAGCAGCCCCAGGGGGACCTACGAGCAGTACTTC.

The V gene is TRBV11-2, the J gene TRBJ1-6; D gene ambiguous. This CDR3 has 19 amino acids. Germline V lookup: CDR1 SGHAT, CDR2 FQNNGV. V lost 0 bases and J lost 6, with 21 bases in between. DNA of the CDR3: TGTGCCAGCAGCTTAGAATTTGGGTACACCGGGAGGAGTAATTCACCCCTCCACTTT. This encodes CASSLEFGYTGRSNSPLHF.

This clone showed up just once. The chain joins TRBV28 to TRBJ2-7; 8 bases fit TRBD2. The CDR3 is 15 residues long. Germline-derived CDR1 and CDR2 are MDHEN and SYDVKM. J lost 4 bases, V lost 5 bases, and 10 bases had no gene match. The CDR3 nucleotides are TGTGCCAGCAGTCCTGGACTAGCCGTGGGATACGAGCAGTACTTC. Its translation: CASSPGLAVGYEQYF.

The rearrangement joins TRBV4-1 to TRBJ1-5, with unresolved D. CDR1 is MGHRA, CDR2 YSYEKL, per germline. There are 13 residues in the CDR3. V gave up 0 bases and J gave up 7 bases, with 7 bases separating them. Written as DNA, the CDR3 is TGCGCCAGCAGCCAAGACAGATTCCAGCCCCAGCATTTT. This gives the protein CASSQDRFQPQHF.

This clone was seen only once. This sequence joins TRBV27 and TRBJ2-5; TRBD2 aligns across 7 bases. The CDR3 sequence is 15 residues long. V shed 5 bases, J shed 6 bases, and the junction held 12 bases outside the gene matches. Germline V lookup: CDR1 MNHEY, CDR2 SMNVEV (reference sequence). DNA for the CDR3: TGTGCCAGCAGTCCATGGGGGGGGAAGCGGAAGACCCAGTACTTC. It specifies CASSPWGGKRKTQYF.

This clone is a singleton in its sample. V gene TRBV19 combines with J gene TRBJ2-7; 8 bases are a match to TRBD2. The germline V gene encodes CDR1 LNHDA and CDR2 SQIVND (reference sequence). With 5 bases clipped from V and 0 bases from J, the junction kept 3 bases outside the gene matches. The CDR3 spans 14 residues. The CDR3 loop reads CASSDSGNSYEQYF. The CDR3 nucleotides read TGTGCCAGTAGTGATAGCGGGAACTCCTACGAGCAGTACTTC.

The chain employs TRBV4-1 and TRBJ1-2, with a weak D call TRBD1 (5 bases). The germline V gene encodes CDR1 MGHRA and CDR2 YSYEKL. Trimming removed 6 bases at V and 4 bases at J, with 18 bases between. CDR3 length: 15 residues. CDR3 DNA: TGCGCCAGCAGGCTAAGTGGGATTGGGGCCTATGGCTACACCTTC. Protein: CASRLSGIGAYGYTF.

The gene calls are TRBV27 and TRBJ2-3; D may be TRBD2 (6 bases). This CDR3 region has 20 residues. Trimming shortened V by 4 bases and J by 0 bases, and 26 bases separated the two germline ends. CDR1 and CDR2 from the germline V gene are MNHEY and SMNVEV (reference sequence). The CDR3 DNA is TGTGCCAGCAGTTCGGCGGGACTCTACCCATACTTTTCTAGCACAGATACGCAGTATTTT. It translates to CASSSAGLYPYFSSTDTQYF.

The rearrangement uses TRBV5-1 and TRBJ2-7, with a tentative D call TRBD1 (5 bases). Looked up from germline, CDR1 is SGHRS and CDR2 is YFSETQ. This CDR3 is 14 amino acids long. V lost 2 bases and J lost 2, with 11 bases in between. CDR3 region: CASSLAGLTYEQYF. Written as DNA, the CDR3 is TGCGCCAGCAGCTTAGCAGGGTTGACCTACGAGCAGTACTTC.

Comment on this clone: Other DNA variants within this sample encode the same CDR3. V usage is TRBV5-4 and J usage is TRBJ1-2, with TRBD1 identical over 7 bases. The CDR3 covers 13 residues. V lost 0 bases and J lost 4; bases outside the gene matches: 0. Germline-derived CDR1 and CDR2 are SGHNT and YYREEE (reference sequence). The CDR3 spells CASSLDRGYGYTF. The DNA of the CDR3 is TGTGCCAGCAGCTTGGACAGGGGCTATGGCTACACCTTC.

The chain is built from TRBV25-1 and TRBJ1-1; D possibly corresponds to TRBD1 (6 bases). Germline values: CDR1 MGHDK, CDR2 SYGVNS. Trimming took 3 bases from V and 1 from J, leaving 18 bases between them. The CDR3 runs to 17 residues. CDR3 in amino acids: CASSEWTANPRNTEAFF. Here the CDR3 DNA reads TGTGCCAGCAGTGAGTGGACAGCAAACCCCAGGAACACTGAAGCTTTCTTT. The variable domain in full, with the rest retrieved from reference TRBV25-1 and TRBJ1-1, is EADIYQTPRYLVIGTGKKITLECSQTMGHDKMYWYQQDPGMELHLIHYSYGVNSTEKGDLSSESTVSRIRTEHFPLTLESARPSHTSQYLCASSEWTANPRNTEAFFGQGTRLTVV.

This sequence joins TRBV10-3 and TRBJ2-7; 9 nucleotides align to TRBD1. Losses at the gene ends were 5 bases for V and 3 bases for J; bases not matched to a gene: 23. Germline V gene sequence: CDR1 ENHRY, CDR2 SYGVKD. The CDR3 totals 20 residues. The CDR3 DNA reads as TGTGCCATCAGTCCTACACTGGGGGACAGGGAGAGGCAGGCACGCTACGAGCAGTACTTC. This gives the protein CAISPTLGDRERQARYEQYF.

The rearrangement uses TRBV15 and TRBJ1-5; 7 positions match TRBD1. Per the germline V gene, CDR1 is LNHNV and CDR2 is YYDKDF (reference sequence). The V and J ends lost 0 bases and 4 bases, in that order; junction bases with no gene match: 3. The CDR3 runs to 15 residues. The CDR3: CATSRDSGGNQPQHF. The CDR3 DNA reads TGTGCCACCAGCAGAGATTCAGGGGGTAATCAGCCCCAGCATTTT.

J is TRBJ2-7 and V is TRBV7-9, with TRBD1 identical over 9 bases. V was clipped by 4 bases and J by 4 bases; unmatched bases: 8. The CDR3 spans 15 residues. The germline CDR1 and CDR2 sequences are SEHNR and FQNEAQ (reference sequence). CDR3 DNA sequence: TGTGCCAGCAGCTACGGACAGGGGCAGTTTTACGAGCAGTACTTC. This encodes CASSYGQGQFYEQYF.